The rows below give T cell receptor beta chains drawn from one sample of a study of neoadjuvant nivolumab and ipilimumab in lung cancer. This table comes from immunoSEQ multiplex PCR, and its TCRdb copy is limited to in-frame clones, with some not included. The sample lists about 18,000 clones, roughly three quarters occurring once. The sample here was tumor tissue, taken after neoadjuvant nivolumab, alone or with ipilimumab, at or shortly before surgery. These receptors were taken from an adult with non-small cell lung cancer. CDR3s leave out the opening cysteine and the closing phenylalanine or tryptophan. Fields, in order: V gene, D gene, clone size, J gene, CDR3 protein. The D gene is left open where the match is weak. Clone size, where shown, is once, few, many, or a class for clones that have expanded.

>TRBV27|.|.|TRBJ2-1
ASSITGNEQF
>TRBV29-1|.|.|TRBJ2-5
SVAGTPKETQY
>TRBV5-8|TRBD1|.|TRBJ1-5
ASSAGQGGNQPQH
>TRBV11-2|.|.|TRBJ1-3
ASSLGGRSGNTIY
>TRBV7-9|TRBD1|.|TRBJ1-1
ASSLVQGAAF
>TRBV7-2|.|.|TRBJ2-6
ASSLALLFHSVGAGANVLT
>TRBV5-1|.|.|TRBJ2-7
ASSSSGVVYEQY
>TRBV6-5|.|once|TRBJ2-3
ASSYRMADTQY
>TRBV7-9|TRBD1|.|TRBJ1-1
ASSLGGQGAVTEAF
>TRBV29-1|.|once|TRBJ1-5
SVDLGGNQPQH
>TRBV30|.|.|TRBJ1-5
AWRGPGYNQPQH
>TRBV9|TRBD2|.|TRBJ2-5
ASSVGTSAQETQY
>TRBV7-6|.|.|TRBJ2-5
ASSLVPYEGRLETQY
>TRBV18|.|.|TRBJ2-3
ASSPPTSRDTQY
>TRBV7-9|TRBD1|.|TRBJ1-2
ASSLGGRQGPGGYT
>TRBV27|TRBD1|.|TRBJ2-7
ASSPWDRAYEQY
>TRBV5-1|TRBD2|.|TRBJ2-1
ASSLVGTSGHNEQF
>TRBV29-1|.|.|TRBJ1-2
SVDGGPRRDYGYT
>TRBV7-9|TRBD1|.|TRBJ2-1
ASSVAGGIYNEQF
>TRBV7-2|.|.|TRBJ2-3
ASSSPTAIDTQY
>TRBV2|TRBD1|.|TRBJ1-1
ASTGQVNTEAF